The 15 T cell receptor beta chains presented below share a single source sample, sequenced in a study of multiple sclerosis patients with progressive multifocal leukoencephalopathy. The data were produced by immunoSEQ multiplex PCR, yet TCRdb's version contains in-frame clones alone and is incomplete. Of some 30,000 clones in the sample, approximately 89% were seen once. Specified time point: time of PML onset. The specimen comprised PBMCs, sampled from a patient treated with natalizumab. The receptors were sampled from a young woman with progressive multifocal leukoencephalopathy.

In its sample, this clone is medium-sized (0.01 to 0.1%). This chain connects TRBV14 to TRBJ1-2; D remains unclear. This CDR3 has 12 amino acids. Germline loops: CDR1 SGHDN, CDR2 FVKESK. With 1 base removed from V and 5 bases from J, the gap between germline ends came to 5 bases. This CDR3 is CASSQVGYGYTF. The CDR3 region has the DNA TGTGCCAGCAGCCAAGTTGGGTATGGCTACACCTTC.

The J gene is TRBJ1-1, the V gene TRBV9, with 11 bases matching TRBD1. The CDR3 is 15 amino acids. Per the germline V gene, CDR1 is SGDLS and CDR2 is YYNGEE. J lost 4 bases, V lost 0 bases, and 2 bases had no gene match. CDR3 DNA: TGTGCCAGCAGCGTAGAGGGACAGGGGGGCACTGAAGCTTTCTTT. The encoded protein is CASSVEGQGGTEAFF.

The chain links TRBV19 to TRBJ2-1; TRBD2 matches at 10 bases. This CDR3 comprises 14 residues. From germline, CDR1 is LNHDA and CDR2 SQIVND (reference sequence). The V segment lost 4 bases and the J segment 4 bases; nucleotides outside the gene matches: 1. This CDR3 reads CASSRTSGYNEQFF. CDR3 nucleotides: TGTGCCAGTAGTAGGACTAGCGGTTACAATGAGCAGTTCTTC.

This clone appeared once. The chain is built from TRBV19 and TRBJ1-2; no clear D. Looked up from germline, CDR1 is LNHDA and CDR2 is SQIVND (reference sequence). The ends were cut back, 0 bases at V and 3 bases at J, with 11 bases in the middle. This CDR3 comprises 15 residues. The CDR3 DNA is TGTGCCAGTAGTATAGATGGGAAAGTTGACTATGGCTACACCTTC. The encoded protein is CASSIDGKVDYGYTF.

This CDR3 is CASSKGVSSNEQFF. The DNA for the CDR3 is TGTGCCAGCTCGAAGGGAGTTTCGAGCAATGAGCAGTTCTTC. This chain joins TRBV18 and TRBJ2-1; D might be TRBD2 (5 bases). Germline loops: CDR1 KGHSH, CDR2 LQKENI. V lost 6 bases and J lost 6, with 15 bases in between. This CDR3 comprises 14 residues. The full variable domain, completed using reference TRBV18 and TRBJ2-1, is NAGVMQNPRHLVRRRGQEARLRCSPMKGHSHVYWYRQLPEEGLKFMVYLQKENIIDESGMPKERFSAEFPKEGPSILRIQQVVRGDSAAYFCASSKGVSSNEQFFGPGTRLTVL.

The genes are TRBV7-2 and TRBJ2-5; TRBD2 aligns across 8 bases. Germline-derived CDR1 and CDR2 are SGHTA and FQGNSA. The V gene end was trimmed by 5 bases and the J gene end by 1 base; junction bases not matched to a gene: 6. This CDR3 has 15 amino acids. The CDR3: CASSQQRGIQETQYF. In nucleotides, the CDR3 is TGTGCCAGCAGCCAACAGCGGGGGATCCAAGAGACCCAGTACTTC.

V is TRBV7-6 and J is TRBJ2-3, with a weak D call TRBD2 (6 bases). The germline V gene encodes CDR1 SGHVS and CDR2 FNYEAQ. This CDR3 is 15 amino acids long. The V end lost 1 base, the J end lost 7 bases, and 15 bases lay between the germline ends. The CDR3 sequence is CASSLEGLALYTQYF. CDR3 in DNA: TGTGCCAGCAGCTTAGAGGGACTTGCTCTGTATACGCAGTATTTT.

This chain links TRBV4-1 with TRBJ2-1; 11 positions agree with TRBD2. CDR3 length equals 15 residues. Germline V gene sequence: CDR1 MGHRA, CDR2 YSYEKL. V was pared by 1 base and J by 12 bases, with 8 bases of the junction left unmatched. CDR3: CASSQGISGGEGQFF. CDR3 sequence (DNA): TGCGCCAGCAGCCAAGGGATTAGCGGGGGGGAGGGGCAGTTCTTC.

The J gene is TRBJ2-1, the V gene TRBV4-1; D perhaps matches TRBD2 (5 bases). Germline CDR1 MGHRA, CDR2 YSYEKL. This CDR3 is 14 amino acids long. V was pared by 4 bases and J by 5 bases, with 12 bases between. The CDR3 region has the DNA TGCGCCAGCAGCCCCCCCGGGAAAAACAATGAGCAGTTCTTC. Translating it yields CASSPPGKNNEQFF.

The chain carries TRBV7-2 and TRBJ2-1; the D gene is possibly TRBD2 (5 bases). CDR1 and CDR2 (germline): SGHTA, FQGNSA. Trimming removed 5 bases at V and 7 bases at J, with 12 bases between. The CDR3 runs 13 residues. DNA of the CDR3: TGTGCCAGCAGCCTTTGGTCGGGGAATGAGCAGTTCTTC. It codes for CASSLWSGNEQFF.

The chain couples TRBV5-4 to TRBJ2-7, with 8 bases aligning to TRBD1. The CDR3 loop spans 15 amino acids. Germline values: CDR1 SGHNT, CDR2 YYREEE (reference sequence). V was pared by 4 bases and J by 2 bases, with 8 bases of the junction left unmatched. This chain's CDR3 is CASSSGQGSTYEQYF. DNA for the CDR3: TGTGCCAGCAGCAGCGGACAGGGTAGTACCTACGAGCAGTACTTC. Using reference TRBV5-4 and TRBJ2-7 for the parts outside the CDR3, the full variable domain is ETGVTQSPTHLIKTRGQQVTLRCSSQSGHNTVSWYQQALGQGPQFIFQYYREEENGRGNFPPRFSGLQFPNYSSELNVNALELDDSALYLCASSSGQGSTYEQYFGPGTRLTVT.

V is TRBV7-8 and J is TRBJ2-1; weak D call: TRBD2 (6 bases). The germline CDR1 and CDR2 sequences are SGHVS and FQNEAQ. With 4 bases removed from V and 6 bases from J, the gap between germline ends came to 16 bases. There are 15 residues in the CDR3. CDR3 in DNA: TGTGCCAGCAGCTCCCCTTTGGGAGGAGTCAATGAGCAGTTCTTC. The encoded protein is CASSSPLGGVNEQFF.

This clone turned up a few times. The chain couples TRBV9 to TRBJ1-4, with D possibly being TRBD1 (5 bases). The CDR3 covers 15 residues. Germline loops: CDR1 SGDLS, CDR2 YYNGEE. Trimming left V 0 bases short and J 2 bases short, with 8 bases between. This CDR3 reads CASSVDAGTNEKLFF. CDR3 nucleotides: TGTGCCAGCAGCGTAGATGCAGGGACTAATGAAAAACTGTTTTTT.

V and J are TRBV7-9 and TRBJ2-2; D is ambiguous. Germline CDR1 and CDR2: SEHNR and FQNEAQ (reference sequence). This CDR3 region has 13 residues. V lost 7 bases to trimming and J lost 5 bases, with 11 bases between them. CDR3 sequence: CASKIDVTGELFF. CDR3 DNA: TGTGCCAGCAAAATCGATGTTACCGGGGAGCTGTTTTTT.

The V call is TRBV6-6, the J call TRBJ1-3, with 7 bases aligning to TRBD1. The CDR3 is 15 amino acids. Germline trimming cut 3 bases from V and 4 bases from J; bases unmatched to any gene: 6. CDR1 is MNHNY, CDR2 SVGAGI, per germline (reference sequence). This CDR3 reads CASSYQGELGNTIYF. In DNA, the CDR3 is TGTGCCAGCAGTTATCAGGGGGAATTGGGAAACACCATATATTTT.